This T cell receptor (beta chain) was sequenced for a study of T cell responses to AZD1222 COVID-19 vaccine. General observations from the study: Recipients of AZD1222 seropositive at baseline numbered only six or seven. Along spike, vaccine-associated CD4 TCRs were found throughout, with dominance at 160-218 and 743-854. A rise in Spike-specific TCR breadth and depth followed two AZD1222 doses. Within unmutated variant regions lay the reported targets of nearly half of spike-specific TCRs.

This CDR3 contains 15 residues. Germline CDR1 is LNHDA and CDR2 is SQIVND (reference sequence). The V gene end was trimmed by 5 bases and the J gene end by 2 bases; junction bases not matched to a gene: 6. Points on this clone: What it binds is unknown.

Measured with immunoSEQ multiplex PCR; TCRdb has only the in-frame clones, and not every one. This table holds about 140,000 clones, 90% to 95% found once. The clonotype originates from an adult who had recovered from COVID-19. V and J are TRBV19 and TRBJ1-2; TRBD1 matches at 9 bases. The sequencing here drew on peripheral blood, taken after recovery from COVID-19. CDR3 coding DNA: TGTGCCAGTAGTCCCCGAACAGGGGGCAACTATGGCTACACCTTC. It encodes CASSPRTGGNYGYTF.